The rows below give T cell receptor beta chains drawn from one sample of a study of blood T cell repertoires in COVID-19. Some clones are missing from TCRdb's copy, which holds only in-frame ones; the method was immunoSEQ multiplex PCR. This table has 200,000 to 300,000 clones, 83% appearing once. The sample consisted of peripheral blood. Receptors originate from a human donor in a cohort sampled during active COVID-19. Both conserved end residues are part of each CDR3. The order of the fields is D gene, V gene, J gene, CDR3 protein. D genes are given only for firm matches.

>.|TRBV28|TRBJ1-2
CASWTRGGYGYTF
>.|TRBV1|TRBJ2-2
CTSSQEGLAGEDPGELFF
>.|TRBV14|TRBJ2-1
CASSLGTYNEQFF
>.|TRBV5-5|TRBJ2-7
CASSSVTGFSYEQYF
>TRBD2|TRBV5-1|TRBJ2-5
CASSEVGTRQETQYF
>.|TRBV30|TRBJ2-2
CASGQQFDVGELFF
>.|TRBV3-1/TRBV3-2|TRBJ2-5
CASSQDLVTIEETQYF
>TRBD2|TRBV2|TRBJ2-3
CASRLGLHTDTQYF
>TRBD1|TRBV7-7|TRBJ2-3
CASSSSGTGGNTQYF
>TRBD1|TRBV5-1|TRBJ2-3
CASSLGQGISTDTQYF
>.|TRBV30|TRBJ1-3
CAWREQGSGNTIYF
>.|TRBV5-1|TRBJ1-1
CASSFQGFIDTEAFF
>TRBD1|TRBV7-6|TRBJ1-1
CASSPPGTGFNTEAFF
>TRBD1|TRBV6-6|TRBJ2-3
CASSRRTGLNTQYF
>.|TRBV18|TRBJ1-5
CASSVGDSNQPQHF
>TRBD2|TRBV6-5|TRBJ2-7
CASRPGLLPEQYF